What follows is one T cell receptor beta chain and its context. Trimming cost V 3 bases and J 0 bases, with 9 bases left between them. Germline V gene sequence: CDR1 SQVTM, CDR2 ANQGSEA. The CDR3 loop spans 14 amino acids. Stated treatment: around 19 received Ad26.COV2.S at low or high dose, single or two shots; roughly five received placebo; per-sample allocation not given. Samples were taken on day 63 after the first vaccine or placebo injection. An Ad26 vector carrying the Wuhan-strain SARS-CoV-2 spike served as the vaccine. The entry originates in a study of Ad26.COV2.S vaccination and SARS-CoV-2 variants. Study background: Donor got 5x10^10 or 1x10^11 viral particles of Ad26.COV2.S.

The repertoire was sequenced with immunoSEQ multiplex PCR; TCRdb's copy has only in-frame clones and lacks some. The data contain about 350,000 clones, approximately 81% of them singletons. Sample: peripheral blood, taken in a trial of Ad26.COV2.S vaccine versus placebo. The rearrangement joins TRBV29-1 to TRBJ1-3, with unresolved D. The receptor was derived from a person aged 18 to 65 who received the Ad26.COV2.S COVID-19 vaccine or a placebo. The CDR3 coding sequence is TGCAGCGTTGAGCCGGGAAGCTCTGGAAACACCATATATTTT. Protein: CSVEPGSSGNTIYF.